Listed below are T cell receptor beta chains from one sample, sequenced in a study of graft-versus-host responses after intestinal transplantation. TCRdb's table, derived via immunoSEQ multiplex PCR, lists solely in-frame clones and lacks some. The sample yields 7,000 to 9,000 clones, about 29% seen once. The material sequenced was alloreactive CD4+ T cells from a mixed lymphocyte reaction culture, taken before transplantation. The receptors were sampled from a human patient who was an organ donor for intestinal transplantation. Each CDR3 is given with its conserved first and last residue. A D gene is named only where the DNA matches it firmly. Size tells how often a clone was seen (once, few, many) or the class of an expanded clone, and some rows leave it out.

TRBV11-3	once	TRBJ2-5	14	-	TGTGCCAGCAGCTTCACCAGAGGCCAAGAGACCCAGTACTTC	CASSFTRGQETQYF
TRBV4-1	medium-sized	TRBJ1-6	17	-	TGCGCCAGCAGCCAAGATCGGGGTACCTCCTATAATTCACCCCTCCACTTT	CASSQDRGTSYNSPLHF
TRBV10-3	medium-sized	TRBJ2-3	15	TRBD1	TGTGCCATCTCGACAGGGATGCCGATAACAGATACGCAGTATTTT	CAISTGMPITDTQYF
TRBV2	few	TRBJ2-3	14	TRBD2	TGTGCCAGCACCGCGACTAGCTTGAGGGATACGCAGTATTTT	CASTATSLRDTQYF
TRBV19	-	TRBJ2-5	13	-	TGTGCCAGTAGTATAGAGGTGGGGCGGACCCAGTACTTC	CASSIEVGRTQYF
TRBV7-8	few	TRBJ2-3	11	TRBD1	TGTGCCAGCAGCTCACAGGGGACGCAGTATTTT	CASSSQGTQYF
TRBV5-1	-	TRBJ2-5	18	TRBD2	TGCGCCAGCAGCTACCGGACCCCGCGGGGACTAGTACGGGAGACCCAGTACTTC	CASSYRTPRGLVRETQYF
TRBV7-2	few	TRBJ1-1	15	TRBD1	TGTGCCAGCAGCTTAGGGGGACAGGTGGGCACTGAAGCTTTCTTT	CASSLGGQVGTEAFF
TRBV7-9	-	TRBJ1-5	14	TRBD1	TGTGCCAGCAGCTTGGACAGGTCTAATCAGCCCCAGCATTTT	CASSLDRSNQPQHF
TRBV29-1	-	TRBJ1-1	13	-	TGCAGCGTTGTTATCAGGGGACCTACCGAAGCTTTCTTT	CSVVIRGPTEAFF
TRBV5-5	few	TRBJ2-7	13	-	TGTGCCAGCAGCACCTTCGGGTCCTACGAGCAGTACTTC	CASSTFGSYEQYF
TRBV7-2	-	TRBJ2-7	17	TRBD2	TGTGCCAGCAGCTTACGGGTCGGGACTAGCGGGCGCTACGAGCAGTACTTC	CASSLRVGTSGRYEQYF
TRBV7-3	-	TRBJ2-1	13	-	TGTGCCAGCAGCCTAAGCCGGGACAATGAGCAGTTCTTC	CASSLSRDNEQFF
TRBV4-1	-	TRBJ2-1	18	TRBD2	TGCGCCAGCAGCCAAGATGCGTGGTCTGCGGGGGGGGCCAATGAGCAGTTCTTC	CASSQDAWSAGGANEQFF
TRBV5-4	medium-sized	TRBJ2-5	16	TRBD2	TGTGCCAGCAGCTTGGCCGGCGGGAGGGTCGAGGAGACCCAGTACTTC	CASSLAGGRVEETQYF
TRBV4-1	-	TRBJ1-2	14	TRBD1	TGCGCCAGCAGACGACCCGACAGGGAAGAGGGCTACACCTTC	CASRRPDREEGYTF
TRBV6-1	-	TRBJ2-7	14	-	TGTGCCACCAGGACGCGACTGGCTGCCTACGAGCAGTACTTC	CATRTRLAAYEQYF
TRBV11-3	-	TRBJ2-5	17	TRBD1	TGTGCCAGCAGCGAACGGCAGGACAGGGGGCCAGGGGAGACCCAGTACTTC	CASSERQDRGPGETQYF
TRBV14	-	TRBJ1-6	14	-	TGTGCCAGCAGCCAACAAGGGGGAAGACCACCCCTCCACTTT	CASSQQGGRPPLHF
TRBV7-8	-	TRBJ2-1	18	TRBD2	TGTGCCAGCAGCAAAGCCGGGACTAGCGGGAGGACCTACAATGAGCAGTTCTTC	CASSKAGTSGRTYNEQFF
TRBV29-1	few	TRBJ2-3	12	-	TGCAGCGTTGGTAGCGGCACAGATACGCAGTATTTT	CSVGSGTDTQYF
TRBV5-4	-	TRBJ2-3	16	TRBD2	TGTGCCAGCAGCTTGGGGCCGCGGGGGGGCACAGATACGCAGTATTTT	CASSLGPRGGTDTQYF
TRBV6-4	few	TRBJ1-1	13	-	TGTGCCAGCAGTTACTCTCCCTTCACTGAAGCTTTCTTT	CASSYSPFTEAFF
TRBV7-8	-	TRBJ1-5	15	-	TGTGCCAGCAGTCAAGAGAGGACAGTCAATCAGCCCCAGCATTTT	CASSQERTVNQPQHF
TRBV6-1	few	TRBJ1-2	13	-	TGTGCCACCTCCGTGAGGGAGAACTATGGCTACACCTTC	CATSVRENYGYTF
TRBV7-9	large	TRBJ2-7	13	-	TGTGCCAGCAGCACAGGGACGGCTACGGAGCAGTACTTC	CASSTGTATEQYF
TRBV5-4	medium-sized	TRBJ2-3	14	-	TGTGCCAGCAGCTTGTCTCCTGACTTAATAACGCAGTATTTT	CASSLSPDLITQYF
TRBV11-3	-	TRBJ2-5	13	-	TGTGCCAGCAGCTTGCAGGGCCGAGAGACCCAGTACTTC	CASSLQGRETQYF
TRBV5-1	-	TRBJ1-1	17	TRBD1	TGCGCCAGCAGCTTGTTAGCAGGGGGCTTCGGGAACACTGAAGCTTTCTTT	CASSLLAGGFGNTEAFF
TRBV5-4	-	TRBJ2-1	12	-	TGTGCCAGCAGCTTGGAGAGCGTCCACGAGTTCTTC	CASSLESVHEFF
TRBV7-9	few	TRBJ1-5	14	-	TGTGCCAGCAGTTCCGGGACCGCGGGGCAGCCCCAGCATTTT	CASSSGTAGQPQHF
TRBV5-4	once	TRBJ2-7	15	TRBD2	TGTGCCAGCAGCTTTGGAGCGGGAGGGTGGTACGAGCAGTACTTC	CASSFGAGGWYEQYF
TRBV5-1	-	TRBJ2-7	15	TRBD2	TGCGCCAGCAGCCCACAGCGGGGTAGCTTCTACGAGCAGTACTTC	CASSPQRGSFYEQYF
TRBV7-2	medium-sized	TRBJ2-3	14	-	TGTGCCAGCAGCTCTCCCGTCGGCACAGATACGCAGTATTTT	CASSSPVGTDTQYF
TRBV5-8	-	TRBJ1-5	17	TRBD1	TGTGCCAGCAGCTACTTAGGTCGGACAGGGGGCAATCAGCCCCAGCATTTT	CASSYLGRTGGNQPQHF
TRBV7-9	-	TRBJ1-6	12	-	TGTGCCAGCAGCGGGACAAATTCACCCCTCCACTTT	CASSGTNSPLHF
TRBV6-4	-	TRBJ1-1	14	-	TGTGCCAGCAGTGGGGGGGGTATGAACACTGAAGCTTTCTTT	CASSGGGMNTEAFF
TRBV7-3	medium-sized	TRBJ2-1	15	TRBD2	TGTGCCAGCAGCTTAGGGACTAGCGCAACAAGGGAGCAGTTCTTC	CASSLGTSATREQFF
TRBV5-1	many	TRBJ2-5	16	TRBD1	TGCGCCAGCAGCTTGGTCTGGACAGGGGTCGGAGAGACCCAGTACTTC	CASSLVWTGVGETQYF
TRBV19	few	TRBJ1-5	14	TRBD1	TGTGCCAGTAACAGGGGGCTCAGCAATCAGCCCCAGCATTTT	CASNRGLSNQPQHF
TRBV7-3	-	TRBJ2-1	16	TRBD2	TGTGCCAGCAGCTTAACGTCGACTAGCGGCTACAATGAGCAGTTCTTC	CASSLTSTSGYNEQFF
TRBV11-2	-	TRBJ2-7	12	-	TGTGCCAGCAGCCCTATGATCAACGAGCAGTACTTC	CASSPMINEQYF
TRBV4-2	medium-sized	TRBJ1-3	13	-	TGTGCCAGCAGCCCACGGGAGAGAAACACCATATATTTT	CASSPRERNTIYF
TRBV5-4	-	TRBJ2-5	14	TRBD2	TGTGCCAGCAGCCCCAAGACTAGCAGGGAGACCCAGTACTTC	CASSPKTSRETQYF
TRBV29-1	medium-sized	TRBJ2-7	11	-	TGCAGCGTTGCTCTCTCCTACGAGCAGTACTTC	CSVALSYEQYF
TRBV9	few	TRBJ1-2	15	-	TGTGCCAGCAGCGTAGCGGCCAGGGCTCTATATGGCTACACCTTC	CASSVAARALYGYTF
TRBV5-4	-	TRBJ1-2	13	TRBD1	TGTGCCAGCAGCTGGACAGGGAACTATGGCTACACCTTC	CASSWTGNYGYTF
TRBV2	-	TRBJ1-1	13	-	TGTGCCAGCTATTACGGTGCGGACACTGAAGCTTTCTTT	CASYYGADTEAFF
TRBV23-1	-	TRBJ2-2	15	-	TGCGCCAGCAGTCACTTAGGACACTACACCGGGGAGCTGTTTTTT	CASSHLGHYTGELFF
TRBV29-1	medium-sized	TRBJ1-1	14	-	TGCAGCGTGTCCAGGGGATCTCTGAACACTGAAGCTTTCTTT	CSVSRGSLNTEAFF
TRBV5-1	-	TRBJ1-2	13	-	TGCGCCAGCCAGGCCCAAGATAACTATGGCTACACCTTC	CASQAQDNYGYTF
TRBV27	-	TRBJ2-5	15	TRBD2	TGTGCCAGCAAACTGACTAGCGGGAGAGGAGAGACCCAGTACTTC	CASKLTSGRGETQYF
TRBV15	-	TRBJ1-3	14	-	TGTGCCACCAGCCGCGGGGCGCGGGGAAACACCATATATTTT	CATSRGARGNTIYF
TRBV4-1	-	TRBJ2-5	14	-	TGCGCCAGCAGCCACCCTTTCGGGGGACAGACCCAGTACTTC	CASSHPFGGQTQYF
TRBV5-1	few	TRBJ2-5	11	-	TGCGCCAGCAGCCTCGAAGAGACCCAGTACTTC	CASSLEETQYF
TRBV7-6	-	TRBJ2-3	17	TRBD2	TGTGCCAGCAGCTTAGACGCTAGCGGGGGGCCGGAAGATACGCAGTATTTT	CASSLDASGGPEDTQYF